What follows are 28 T cell receptor beta chains derived from one specimen sequenced in a study of blood T cell repertoires in COVID-19. Using immunoSEQ multiplex PCR, the repertoire was profiled, and TCRdb retains in-frame clones only, with some absent. The table includes 130,000 to 150,000 clones, roughly 86% detected once. The source material was peripheral blood. These TCRs come from a woman in her forties or fifties with acute or convalescent COVID-19.

The chain carries TRBV30 and TRBJ1-1, with 10 bases fitting TRBD1. Germline V gives CDR1 GTSNPN, CDR2 SVGIG (reference sequence). This CDR3 region has 14 residues. The junction had 4 bases not matched to a gene; V was cut back by 2 bases and J by 4 bases. The CDR3 bases are TGTGCCTGGAGTCTTGGGACAGGGGCCACTGAAGCTTTCTTT. Translated: CAWSLGTGATEAFF. Combining the CDR3 with reference TRBV30 and TRBJ1-1 gives the whole variable domain SQTIHQWPATLVQPVGSPLSLECTVEGTSNPNLYWYRQAAGRGLQLLFYSVGIGQISSEVPQNLSASRPQDRQFILSSKKLLLSDSGFYLCAWSLGTGATEAFFGQGTRLTVV.

CDR3 DNA: TGTGCCAGCAGCGTAGGGGCAGTTGTGAACTATGGCTACACCTTC. It encodes CASSVGAVVNYGYTF. V is TRBV9 and J is TRBJ1-2; unclear D gene. The CDR3 is made up of 15 amino acids. Germline CDR1 is SGDLS and CDR2 is YYNGEE. V shed 0 bases and J shed 2 bases, with 11 bases lying between them.

The J gene is TRBJ1-1, the V gene TRBV5-1; 7 nucleotides match TRBD1. Germline CDR1 and CDR2: SGHRS and YFSETQ. The trim removed 3 bases at V and 4 bases at J, leaving 6 bases unmatched. The CDR3 has 14 amino acids. CDR3 nucleotide sequence: TGCGCCAGCAGCTGGCTGACAGGGACCACTGAAGCTTTCTTT. As protein: CASSWLTGTTEAFF. Based on the CDR3 plus reference TRBV5-1 and TRBJ1-1, the full variable domain is KAGVTQTPRYLIKTRGQQVTLSCSPISGHRSVSWYQQTPGQGLQFLFEYFSETQRNKGNFPGRFSGRQFSNSRSEMNVSTLELGDSALYLCASSWLTGTTEAFFGQGTRLTVV.

This rearrangement joins TRBV19 to TRBJ1-2, with 8 bases that match TRBD1. Trimming removed 6 bases from V and 7 bases from J; junction bases left unmatched: 7. In germline, CDR1 is LNHDA, CDR2 SQIVND (reference sequence). The CDR3 has 13 amino acids. The CDR3, as DNA: TGTGCCAGTAGGGCTGACAGGGGCGGTGGCTACACCTTC. As protein: CASRADRGGGYTF.

J is TRBJ2-7 and V is TRBV6-6; 16 nucleotides match TRBD2. This CDR3 contains 15 residues. V lost 6 bases to trimming and J lost 7 bases; unmatched junction nucleotides: 6. Germline V gene data show CDR1 as MNHNY and CDR2 as SVGAGI (reference sequence). The CDR3 protein is CASRGPGLAGGEQYF. The CDR3 DNA reads as TGTGCCAGCAGAGGCCCGGGACTAGCGGGAGGGGAGCAGTACTTC.

J is TRBJ2-3 and V is TRBV21-1; the D call TRBD2 from the table was never checked on the DNA. TRBV21-1 is an annotated pseudogene. This CDR3 comprises 16 residues. CDR3 in amino acids: CASGKEAGAGTDTQYF. The CDR3 region has the DNA TGTGCCAGCGGAAAGGAAGCGGGAGCCGGCACAGATACGCAGTATTTT.

The rearrangement joins TRBV23-1 to TRBJ1-1; possibly TRBD1 for D (5 bases). TRBV23-1 is treated as an ORF (open reading frame) with a function not yet certain. V lost 8 bases and J 2 bases, leaving 15 bases between the germline ends. This CDR3 has 14 amino acids. The CDR3 protein is CASPTGDGNTEAFF. CDR3 nucleotide sequence: TGCGCCAGCCCCACGGGGGACGGTAACACTGAAGCTTTCTTT.

CDR3 loop: CASSDSGPRNGEQFF. CDR3 nucleotide sequence: TGTGCCAGCAGTGACTCTGGCCCAAGAAACGGGGAGCAGTTCTTC. The chain combines TRBV2 with TRBJ2-1; no clear D gene. From germline, CDR1 is SNHLY and CDR2 FYNNEI. This CDR3 region has 15 residues. Trimming left V 3 bases short and J 10 bases short, with 19 bases between.

The rearrangement links TRBV12-5 to TRBJ2-1; tentatively, D is TRBD1 (5 bases). This CDR3 is 18 amino acids long. The germline CDR1 and CDR2 sequences are LGHNT and FRNRAP. The V and J ends lost 2 bases and 3 bases respectively, with 20 bases between them. This CDR3 is CASGLPDTQAYLYNEQFF. CDR3 coding DNA: TGTGCTAGTGGTTTGCCGGACACACAGGCGTACCTCTACAATGAGCAGTTCTTC.

The CDR3: CASSVDRNTGELFF. The CDR3 DNA follows: TGTGCCAGCAGTGTGGACAGAAACACCGGGGAGCTGTTTTTT. V and J are TRBV6-4 and TRBJ2-2; a weak D match, TRBD1 (6 bases). CDR3 length equals 14 residues. V was pared by 4 bases and J by 2 bases, with 8 bases between. CDR1 and CDR2 from the germline V gene are MRHNA and SNTAGT.

This rearrangement joins TRBV2 to TRBJ2-3; D unclear. From germline, CDR1 is SNHLY and CDR2 FYNNEI. V was shortened by 6 bases and J by 0 bases, with 7 bases between the two germline ends. The CDR3 length is 13 residues. This chain's CDR3 is CASRTTSTDTQYF. CDR3 sequence (DNA): TGTGCCAGCAGAACCACTAGCACAGATACGCAGTATTTT.

The rearrangement links TRBV7-3 to TRBJ2-3; D perhaps matches TRBD2 (6 bases). The CDR3 totals 16 residues. Germline-derived CDR1 and CDR2 are SGHTA and FQGTGA. The V end lost 2 bases, the J end lost 0 bases, and 12 bases lay between the germline ends. The CDR3 bases are TGTGCCAGCAGCTTATCCAGCGGGCGTAGCACAGATACGCAGTATTTT. Amino acids: CASSLSSGRSTDTQYF. Full variable domain (remainder filled in from reference TRBV7-3 and TRBJ2-3): GAGVSQTPSNKVTEKGKYVELRCDPISGHTALYWYRQSLGQGPEFLIYFQGTGAADDSGLPNDRFFAVRPEGSVSTLKIQRTERGDSAVYLCASSLSSGRSTDTQYFGPGTRLTVL.

The V and J genes are TRBV12-3 or TRBV12-4 and TRBJ1-1; D is unclear. This CDR3 is built from 13 residues. Trimming stripped 6 bases from V and 0 bases from J, with 8 bases between. CDR3 loop: CASRRVMNTEAFF. DNA of the CDR3: TGTGCCAGCAGACGGGTTATGAACACTGAAGCTTTCTTT.

The genes are TRBV5-6 and TRBJ2-3; no firm D call. Germline lookup yields CDR1 SGHDT and CDR2 YYEEEE. CDR3 length: 13 residues. Trimming took 0 bases from V and 3 from J, leaving 5 bases between them. The CDR3 DNA is TGTGCCAGCAGCTTGGATCAGACAGATACGCAGTATTTT. It is translated as CASSLDQTDTQYF.

The chain recombines TRBV5-1 with TRBJ2-1; 8 nucleotides align to TRBD2. The germline gives CDR1 SGHRS, CDR2 YFSETQ. This CDR3 region has 16 residues. The trim removed 3 bases at V and 6 bases at J, leaving 11 bases unmatched. CDR3 protein: CASSSLREGRGNEQFF. In DNA form, the CDR3 reads TGCGCCAGCAGCTCGCTCCGGGAGGGCCGTGGCAATGAGCAGTTCTTC.

The V gene is TRBV21-1, the J gene TRBJ1-5; the table's D call, TRBD1, has no DNA check behind it. TRBV21-1 is a recognized pseudogene. The CDR3 has 15 residues. For the CDR3, the DNA is TGTGCCAGCAGCAAAACAGGGGTCAGCAATCAGCCCCAGCATTTT. Amino acids: CASSKTGVSNQPQHF.

The CDR3 coding sequence is TGTGCCAGCAGCGTAAGACAGGGGGACACTGAAGCTTTCTTT. Amino acid sequence: CASSVRQGDTEAFF. The J gene is TRBJ1-1, the V gene TRBV7-8; 9 bases map to TRBD1. Germline CDR1 and CDR2: SGHVS and FQNEAQ. The CDR3 has 14 amino acids. V shed 5 bases, J shed 3 bases, and the junction held 4 bases outside the gene matches. The variable domain in full, with the rest retrieved from reference TRBV7-8 and TRBJ1-1, is GAGVSQSPRYKVAKRGQDVALRCDPISGHVSLFWYQQALGQGPEFLTYFQNEAQLDKSGLPSDRFFAERPEGSVSTLKIQRTQQEDSAVYLCASSVRQGDTEAFFGQGTRLTVV.

This clone has a single count. The V and J genes are TRBV5-1 and TRBJ2-1; D gene uncertain. CDR1 and CDR2 (germline): SGHRS, YFSETQ. V shed 2 bases and J shed 3 bases, with 12 bases lying between them. The CDR3 extends over 15 amino acids. CDR3 region: CASSFTSTIYNEQFF. Written as DNA, the CDR3 is TGCGCCAGCAGCTTCACGAGCACCATCTACAATGAGCAGTTCTTC.

This sequence joins TRBV7-3 and TRBJ2-7; 9 bases line up with TRBD1. CDR1 and CDR2 from the germline V gene are SGHTA and FQGTGA. Trimming cost V 0 bases and J 1 base; bases outside gene matches: 4. This CDR3 has 16 residues. The CDR3 DNA reads TGTGCCAGCAGCTTAACGGGACAGGGCCAATCCTACGAGCAGTACTTC. Its translation is CASSLTGQGQSYEQYF.

This chain links TRBV9 with TRBJ1-4; TRBD1 agrees at 9 bases. CDR1 is SGDLS, CDR2 YYNGEE, per germline. Germline trimming cut 4 bases from V and 7 bases from J; bases unmatched to any gene: 8. CDR3 length equals 15 residues. The CDR3 DNA reads as TGTGCCAGCAGCCCGAGGACAGGGGAAAGTGAAAAACTGTTTTTT. This gives the protein CASSPRTGESEKLFF.

The rearrangement joins TRBV30 to TRBJ1-2, with a possible D match to TRBD1 (6 bases). Per the germline V gene, CDR1 is GTSNPN and CDR2 is SVGIG (reference sequence). Trimming removed 1 base at V and 5 bases at J, with 14 bases between. This CDR3 region has 14 residues. The CDR3 protein is CAWSEGRGIYGYTF. The CDR3 region has the DNA TGTGCCTGGAGTGAGGGCAGGGGAATATATGGCTACACCTTC.

The chain uses TRBV5-1 and TRBJ2-2; 10 nucleotides agree with TRBD2. Germline V gene sequence: CDR1 SGHRS, CDR2 YFSETQ. The ends lost 1 base at V and 7 bases at J; junction bases unmatched: 7. The CDR3 is made up of 16 amino acids. The CDR3 bases are TGCGCCAGCAGCTTGAGTCTAGCGGGGGAAGGCGGGGAGCTGTTTTTT. Translation gives CASSLSLAGEGGELFF.

The chain is built from TRBV3-1 (or the pseudogene TRBV3-2) and TRBJ2-1; D gene uncertain. CDR1 LGHDT and CDR2 YNNKEL come from the germline V gene (reference sequence). The length of the CDR3 is 15 residues. Deletions cut 0 bases from V and 2 bases from J, with 8 bases between. The CDR3 coding sequence is TGTGCCAGCAGCCAAGATCGGTTAACCTACAATGAGCAGTTCTTC. The encoded protein is CASSQDRLTYNEQFF.

The chain has TRBV27 and TRBJ1-2, with 7 bases lining up with TRBD1. The CDR3 covers 15 residues. V lost 4 bases to trimming and J lost 4 bases; unmatched junction nucleotides: 9. From germline, CDR1 is MNHEY and CDR2 SMNVEV (reference sequence). Here the CDR3 DNA reads TGTGCCAGCAGTTCGTGGGGACAGAACGCCTATGGCTACACCTTC. This codes for CASSSWGQNAYGYTF.

The chain links TRBV7-8 to TRBJ2-5, with TRBD2 matching 9 bases. The CDR3 extends over 16 amino acids. Unmatched junction bases numbered 9, after V lost 2 bases and J lost 5 bases. Germline V lookup: CDR1 SGHVS, CDR2 FQNEAQ. The CDR3 nucleotides read TGTGCCAGCAGCTTAAGGTTTGGCGGGGGGGCGGAGACCCAGTACTTC. Protein sequence: CASSLRFGGGAETQYF.

This chain links TRBV20-1 with TRBJ1-1; D is uncertain. Germline CDR1 DFQATT, CDR2 SNEGSKA (reference sequence). V was pared by 4 bases and J by 6 bases, with 9 bases between. The CDR3 covers 11 residues. In nucleotides, the CDR3 is TGCAGTGCTAATCGCCCAGCTGAAGCTTTCTTT. It is translated as CSANRPAEAFF.

This clone was seen once. V gene TRBV19 combines with J gene TRBJ1-1, with D possibly being TRBD1 (5 bases). CDR1 is LNHDA, CDR2 SQIVND, per germline (reference sequence). This CDR3 region has 15 residues. Deletions cut 6 bases from V and 5 bases from J, with 19 bases between. As DNA, the CDR3 is TGTGCCAGTAGCACACAGGACGGGTCGTGGACTGAAGCTTTCTTT. Translation: CASSTQDGSWTEAFF. The full variable domain, in which reference TRBV19 and TRBJ1-1 provide the parts outside the CDR3, is DGGITQSPKYLFRKEGQNVTLSCEQNLNHDAMYWYRQDPGQGLRLIYYSQIVNDFQKGDIAEGYSVSREKKESFPLTVTSAQKNPTAFYLCASSTQDGSWTEAFFGQGTRLTVV.

The V gene is TRBV11-2, the J gene TRBJ2-7; D gene ambiguous. The CDR3 spans 14 residues. V was clipped by 1 base and J by 3 bases, with 10 bases between them. Germline CDR1 SGHAT, CDR2 FQNNGV. The DNA for the CDR3 is TGTGCCAGCAGCTTAGGAATAGCCAGCTACGAGCAGTACTTC. This encodes CASSLGIASYEQYF.